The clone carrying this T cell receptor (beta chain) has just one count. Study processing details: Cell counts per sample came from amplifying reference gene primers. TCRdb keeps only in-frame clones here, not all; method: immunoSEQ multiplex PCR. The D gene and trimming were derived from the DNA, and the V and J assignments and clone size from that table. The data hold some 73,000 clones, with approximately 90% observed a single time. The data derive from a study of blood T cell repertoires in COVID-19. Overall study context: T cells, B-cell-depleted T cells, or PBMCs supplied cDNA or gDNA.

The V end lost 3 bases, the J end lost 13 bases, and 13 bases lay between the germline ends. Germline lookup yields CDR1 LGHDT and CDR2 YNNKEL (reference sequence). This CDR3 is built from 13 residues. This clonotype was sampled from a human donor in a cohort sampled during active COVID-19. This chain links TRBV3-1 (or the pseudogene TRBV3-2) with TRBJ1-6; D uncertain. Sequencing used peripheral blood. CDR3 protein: CASSQGLVAPLHF. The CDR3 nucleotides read TGTGCCAGCAGCCAGGGATTGGTAGCGCCCCTCCACTTT.